This T cell receptor beta chain stems from a study of vaccination and CD4 T cells after COVID-19. Germline V gene sequence: CDR1 DFQATT, CDR2 SNEGSKA (reference sequence). Deletions cut 3 bases from V and 12 bases from J, with 22 bases between. The CDR3 length is 14 residues. To note about this clonotype: Its matching antigen is unknown.

The treatment denotes: roughly ten-day PBMC culture with coronavirus spike peptide pools or control peptides (ViraFEST assay). The unexposed donor provided CD4+ T cells, which were taken before the COVID-19 pandemic (2011-2018). ViraFEST stimulated the growth of antigen-specific T cells using peptide pools and subsequently profiled their TCRs by sequencing. An Oncomine TCR Beta short-read assay was used to sequence the DNA from cultured CD4+ T cells. TCRdb used MiXCR to reprocess the PCR reads, holding one entry per CDR3 protein. The table lists roughly 10,000 distinct CDR3 sequences, less than 70% of them singletons.

This sequence joins TRBV20-1 and TRBJ2-3, with unresolved D. The receptor's source is a human donor in good health. The sample comprised CD4+ T cells from blood, cultured in vitro. The CDR3 protein is CSASPPTSVVVQYF. In nucleotides, the CDR3 is TGCAGTGCTAGTCCACCTACCTCGGTGGTGGTTCAGTATTTT.